The 20 T cell receptor beta chains presented below share a single source sample, sequenced in a study of CD8+CD57+ T cells in acquired aplastic anemia. In patients chosen for sequencing, flow cytometry had shown CD8+CD57+ cell expansion. TCR beta VDJ and CDR3 were profiled, and genomic DNA was the template. MiXCR, run by TCRdb on the reads, gives a single entry per CDR3 protein. The table has about 150,000 distinct CDR3 sequences, about 48% seen once. Sample: sorted CD4+, CD8+, or CD8+CD57+ T cells (not recorded which) from PBMCs. The receptors shown here come from a human donor with aplastic anemia.

The chain is built from TRBV19 and TRBJ2-1; perhaps TRBD1 as D (6 bases). This CDR3 region has 14 residues. Trimming pared 7 bases from V and 5 bases from J, leaving 15 bases between. The germline V gene encodes CDR1 LNHDA and CDR2 SQIVND (reference sequence). CDR3 sequence (DNA): TGTGCCAGTAAAACAGGGATTAGGGACAATGAGCAGTTCTTC. The encoded protein is CASKTGIRDNEQFF.

The rearrangement joins TRBV10-3 to TRBJ2-7, with 8 nucleotides matching TRBD1. The CDR3 contains 13 residues. The trim removed 4 bases at V and 4 bases at J, leaving 3 bases unmatched. Looked up from germline, CDR1 is ENHRY and CDR2 is SYGVKD. The CDR3 DNA is TGTGCCATCAGTGGGACAGGGTGGTACGAGCAGTACTTC. Amino acid sequence: CAISGTGWYEQYF.

This clonotype was counted ten times or more. The genes are TRBV2 and TRBJ1-2; TRBD1 agrees at 7 bases. The length of the CDR3 is 12 residues. Germline trimming cut 7 bases from V and 6 bases from J; bases unmatched to any gene: 5. The germline gives CDR1 SNHLY, CDR2 FYNNEI. The CDR3 DNA is TGTGCCAGCAAAGACAGGGTTGATGGCTACACCTTC. The encoded protein is CASKDRVDGYTF.

The CDR3 region has the DNA TGTGCCAGTAGTATAGAGACAGGGACTAGCGGGAGCTACGAGCAGTACTTC. Protein product: CASSIETGTSGSYEQYF. The J gene is TRBJ2-7, the V gene TRBV19; 14 positions match TRBD2. In germline, CDR1 is LNHDA, CDR2 SQIVND (reference sequence). The trim removed 0 bases at V and 3 bases at J, leaving 4 bases unmatched. The CDR3 totals 17 residues. Full variable domain (rest looked up from reference TRBV19 and TRBJ2-7): DGGITQSPKYLFRKEGQNVTLSCEQNLNHDAMYWYRQDPGQGLRLIYYSQIVNDFQKGDIAEGYSVSREKKESFPLTVTSAQKNPTAFYLCASSIETGTSGSYEQYFGPGTRLTVT.

Notes on this clonotype: As the CDR3 is not closed by the conserved phenylalanine or tryptophan, this likely results from a read error. The chain has TRBV7-3 and TRBJ2-7, with D possibly matching TRBD1 (6 bases). Trimming took off 5 bases at V and 2 bases at J, with 22 bases between the two ends. The CDR3 runs to 17 residues. CDR1 and CDR2 from the germline V gene are SGHTA and FQGTGA. CDR3 sequence reads: CASSPTPGHHLPYEQYL. The DNA of the CDR3 is TGTGCCAGCAGCCCCACTCCGGGACACCATCTTCCCTACGAGCAGTACCTC.

This clonotype occurred many times. This chain joins TRBV24-1 and TRBJ2-2; D is unclear. The V end was cut by 9 bases, the J end by 5 bases, with 21 bases between. The CDR3 sequence is 16 residues long. Germline CDR1 reads KGHDR; CDR2 reads SFDVKD. CDR3 sequence (DNA): TGTGCCACCCGTGCACCGTCAGGATTTGATACCGGGGAGCTGTTTTTT. This codes for CATRAPSGFDTGELFF.

This clonotype occurred a few times. CDR3 protein: CASSPGAAAKNIQYF. DNA of the CDR3: TGTGCCAGCAGCCCCGGGGCGGCAGCCAAAAACATTCAGTACTTC. The chain uses TRBV6-1 and TRBJ2-4, with D perhaps being TRBD1 or TRBD2 (5 bases each). CDR1 is MNHNS, CDR2 SASEGT, per germline. The CDR3 spans 15 residues. The V end lost 6 bases, the J end lost 0 bases, and 12 bases lay between the germline ends.

This chain joins TRBV9 and TRBJ2-5; D may be TRBD2 (5 bases). The germline CDR1 and CDR2 sequences are SGDLS and YYNGEE. Trimming took 4 bases from V and 1 from J, leaving 14 bases between them. CDR3 size: 15 residues. The CDR3 here is CASSLSAELQETQYF. The CDR3 region has the DNA TGTGCCAGCAGCCTTAGCGCAGAGCTCCAAGAGACCCAGTACTTC.

At least ten counts were recorded for this clonotype. The rearrangement links TRBV4-2 to TRBJ2-2; the match to TRBD2 covers 8 bases. The CDR3 is 15 amino acids. CDR1 and CDR2 (germline): LGHNA, YNFKEQ. V was pared by 5 bases and J by 9 bases, with 11 bases of the junction left unmatched. The CDR3 is CASSSSSGLDWELFF. For the CDR3, the DNA is TGTGCCAGCAGCTCGTCTAGCGGGTTGGACTGGGAGCTGTTTTTT.

This clonotype has only a few counts. The chain has TRBV15 and TRBJ1-2; no definite D call. The CDR3 runs to 13 residues. The V end lost 0 bases, the J end lost 4 bases, and 6 bases lay between the germline ends. Germline V lookup: CDR1 LNHNV, CDR2 YYDKDF (reference sequence). DNA for the CDR3: TGTGCCACCAGCAGAGAAGTCGGCTATGGCTACACCTTC. This sequence encodes CATSREVGYGYTF. Using reference TRBV15 and TRBJ1-2 for the parts outside the CDR3, the full variable domain is DAMVIQNPRYQVTQFGKPVTLSCSQTLNHNVMYWYQQKSSQAPKLLFHYYDKDFNNEADTPDNFQSRRPNTSFCFLDIRSPGLGDTAMYLCATSREVGYGYTFGSGTRLTVV.

This clonotype was counted ten times or more. The rearrangement links TRBV20-1 to TRBJ1-1; D is possibly TRBD1 (5 bases). V shed 6 bases and J shed 0 bases, with 11 bases lying between them. Germline V gives CDR1 DFQATT, CDR2 SNEGSKA (reference sequence). This CDR3 contains 13 residues. The CDR3 loop is CSAPGRLNTEAFF. The CDR3, as DNA: TGCAGTGCGCCGGGACGTTTGAACACTGAAGCTTTCTTT.

This clonotype has at least ten counts. The chain couples TRBV5-1 to TRBJ2-3; tentatively, D is TRBD1 (6 bases). The CDR3 extends over 14 amino acids. The germline V gene has CDR1 SGHRS and CDR2 YFSETQ. V gave up 0 bases and J gave up 1 base, with 6 bases separating them. CDR3 nucleotides: TGCGCCAGCAGCTTGGACAGGGGCACAGATACGCAGTATTTT. This codes for CASSLDRGTDTQYF.

CDR3 region: CASSEGYLMGFEQYF. In DNA, the CDR3 is TGTGCCAGCAGTGAAGGATACCTTATGGGCTTCGAGCAGTACTTC. The chain joins TRBV2 to TRBJ2-7; D gene uncertain. Trimming shortened V by 1 base and J by 6 bases, and 16 bases separated the two germline ends. There are 15 residues in the CDR3. CDR1 and CDR2 from the germline V gene are SNHLY and FYNNEI.

The V and J genes are TRBV20-1 and TRBJ1-2; 8 bases line up with TRBD1. In germline, CDR1 is DFQATT, CDR2 SNEGSKA (reference sequence). Unmatched junction bases numbered 5, after V lost 7 bases and J lost 4 bases. The CDR3 spans 12 residues. The CDR3 nucleotides are TGCAGTGGGCAGGGGGCGGGCTATGGCTACACCTTC. Its protein is CSGQGAGYGYTF.

In its sample, this clonotype was seen many times. CDR3 amino acids: CASLTDTYDSYEQYF. The DNA for the CDR3 is TGTGCCAGCCTTACCGACACGTACGACTCCTACGAGCAGTACTTC. The J gene is TRBJ2-7, the V gene TRBV6-1; D is ambiguous. The germline V gene encodes CDR1 MNHNS and CDR2 SASEGT. This CDR3 comprises 15 residues. The V end was cut by 8 bases, the J end by 0 bases, with 17 bases between.

The V gene is TRBV20-1, the J gene TRBJ2-7; 13 positions match TRBD2. This CDR3 comprises 13 residues. Trimming at V came to 6 bases and at J to 3 bases, leaving 2 bases not matched to a gene. Germline values: CDR1 DFQATT, CDR2 SNEGSKA (reference sequence). CDR3 protein: CSARTSGSYEQYF. CDR3 coding DNA: TGCAGTGCAAGGACTAGCGGGAGCTACGAGCAGTACTTC.

Comment on this clonotype: A read error may produce the germline difference seen at one junction end. The chain is built from TRBV24-1 and TRBJ2-5, with TRBD1 identical over 7 bases. The CDR3 length is 14 residues. Germline V gene data show CDR1 as KGHDR and CDR2 as SFDVKD. In nucleotides, the CDR3 is TGTGCCACCAGCACCGGGACAGCGCAAGGGACCCAGTACTTC. Residues: CATSTGTAQGTQYF.

This clonotype was counted many times. The chain is built from TRBV2 and TRBJ1-1; possible D gene TRBD1, 5 bases. The ends were cut back, 6 bases at V and 6 bases at J, with 11 bases in the middle. The CDR3 is 12 residues long. CDR1 is SNHLY and CDR2 is FYNNEI in the germline V gene. CDR3 loop: CASRGGWAEAFF. CDR3 nucleotides: TGTGCCAGCAGGGGGGGGTGGGCTGAAGCTTTCTTT.

J is TRBJ2-3 and V is TRBV15, with 12 bases matching TRBD2. The CDR3 contains 16 residues. CDR1 is LNHNV and CDR2 is YYDKDF in the germline V gene (reference sequence). V trimming: 1 base; J trimming: 2 bases; junction bases outside the gene matches: 1. This chain's CDR3 is CATSRGTSGDTDTQYF. The DNA of the CDR3 is TGTGCCACCAGCAGAGGGACTAGCGGGGACACAGATACGCAGTATTTT.

V is TRBV12-3 or TRBV12-4 and J is TRBJ2-7; D possibly uses TRBD1 or TRBD2 (5 bases each). The V and J ends lost 1 base and 12 bases respectively, with 13 bases between them. The length of the CDR3 is 12 residues. The CDR3 spells CASSLEGTFMYF. DNA for the CDR3: TGTGCCAGCAGTTTAGAGGGGACCTTCATGTACTTC.